Listed below are T cell receptor beta chains from one sample, sequenced in a study of blood T cell repertoires in COVID-19. Sequenced by immunoSEQ multiplex PCR; TCRdb stores in-frame clones only, minus some. The sample shows about 97,000 clones, around four fifths of them seen only once. Sequencing was done on a sample of peripheral blood. Receptors were obtained from a man aged 40-50 years with active or convalescent COVID-19. Both conserved end residues are part of each CDR3. Each record gives: V gene, J gene, CDR3 length, D gene, clone size, CDR3 protein, CDR3 DNA. The D gene is left open where the match is weak. Only part of the rows carry a size: once, few, many, or a class if the clone is expanded.

V: TRBV29-1; J: TRBJ2-3; length: 14; D: TRBD1; size: NA; CDR3: CSVDGTGPTDTQYF; DNA: TGCAGCGTCGATGGGACAGGCCCCACAGATACGCAGTATTTT
V: TRBV11-2; J: TRBJ2-2; length: 16; D: TRBD2; size: NA; CDR3: CASTPSGGAIAGELFF; DNA: TGTGCCAGCACACCTAGCGGGGGGGCAATAGCCGGGGAGCTGTTTTTT
V: TRBV13; J: TRBJ2-1; length: 17; D: TRBD2; size: NA; CDR3: CASSFSTGLVNPDEQFF; DNA: TGTGCCAGCAGCTTCTCGACGGGACTAGTGAACCCCGATGAGCAGTTCTTC
V: TRBV3-1/TRBV3-2; J: TRBJ2-1; length: 12; D: NA; size: NA; CDR3: CASSRGGNEQFF; DNA: TGTGCCAGCAGCAGGGGGGGCAATGAGCAGTTCTTC
V: TRBV3-1/TRBV3-2; J: TRBJ2-2; length: 16; D: NA; size: once; CDR3: CASSHRRGENTGELFF; DNA: TGTGCCAGCAGTCACCGCAGGGGAGAGAACACCGGGGAGCTGTTTTTT
V: TRBV11-2; J: TRBJ2-7; length: 16; D: NA; size: NA; CDR3: CASSLWGVSSSYEQYF; DNA: TGTGCCAGCAGCTTATGGGGCGTCTCGAGCTCCTACGAGCAGTACTTC
V: TRBV23-1; J: TRBJ2-7; length: 14; D: TRBD2; size: NA; CDR3: CASRRTSGSYEQYF; DNA: TGCGCCAGCCGGAGGACTAGCGGCTCCTACGAGCAGTACTTC
V: TRBV5-1; J: TRBJ1-6; length: 12; D: TRBD1; size: NA; CDR3: CASSTGESPLHF; DNA: TGCGCCAGCAGTACAGGGGAATCACCCCTCCACTTT
V: TRBV2; J: TRBJ2-3; length: 14; D: TRBD2; size: NA; CDR3: CASGTSGRPDTQYF; DNA: TGTGCCTCCGGGACTAGCGGGAGACCAGATACGCAGTATTTT
V: TRBV19; J: TRBJ1-5; length: 13; D: TRBD1; size: NA; CDR3: CASQDRGNQPQHF; DNA: TGTGCCAGCCAGGACAGGGGCAATCAGCCCCAGCATTTT
V: TRBV19; J: TRBJ2-3; length: 15; D: NA; size: NA; CDR3: CASNPGDFGTDTQYF; DNA: TGTGCCAGTAATCCAGGGGATTTCGGCACAGATACGCAGTATTTT
V: TRBV19; J: TRBJ1-5; length: 15; D: NA; size: NA; CDR3: CASSILGQGNQPQHF; DNA: TGTGCCAGTAGTATTCTGGGGCAGGGCAATCAGCCCCAGCATTTT
V: TRBV10-3; J: TRBJ1-4; length: 14; D: NA; size: few; CDR3: CAISDTRGYEKLFF; DNA: TGTGCCATCAGTGATACCAGGGGATATGAAAAACTGTTTTTT
V: TRBV6-5; J: TRBJ1-1; length: 14; D: NA; size: NA; CDR3: CASSYGLSNTEAFF; DNA: TGTGCCAGCAGTTACGGCTTGTCGAACACTGAAGCTTTCTTT
V: TRBV2; J: TRBJ1-2; length: 14; D: NA; size: once; CDR3: CASSETLENYGYTF; DNA: TGTGCCAGCAGTGAAACCCTGGAGAACTATGGCTACACCTTC
V: TRBV6-5; J: TRBJ2-1; length: 13; D: NA; size: NA; CDR3: CASRPSSYNEQFF; DNA: TGTGCCAGCAGGCCGAGCTCCTACAATGAGCAGTTCTTC